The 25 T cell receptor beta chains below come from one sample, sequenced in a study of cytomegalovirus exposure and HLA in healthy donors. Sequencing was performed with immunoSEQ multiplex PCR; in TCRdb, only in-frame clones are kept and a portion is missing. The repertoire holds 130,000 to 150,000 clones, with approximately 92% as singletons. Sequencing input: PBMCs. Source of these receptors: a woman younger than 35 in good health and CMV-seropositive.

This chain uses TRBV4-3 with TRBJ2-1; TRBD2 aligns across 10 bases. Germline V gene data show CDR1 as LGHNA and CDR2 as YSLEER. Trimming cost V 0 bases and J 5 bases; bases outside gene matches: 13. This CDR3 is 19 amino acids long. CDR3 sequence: CASSQEYRAGGRDDNEQFF. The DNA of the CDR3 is TGCGCCAGCAGCCAAGAGTACCGAGCGGGGGGGCGGGACGACAATGAGCAGTTCTTC.

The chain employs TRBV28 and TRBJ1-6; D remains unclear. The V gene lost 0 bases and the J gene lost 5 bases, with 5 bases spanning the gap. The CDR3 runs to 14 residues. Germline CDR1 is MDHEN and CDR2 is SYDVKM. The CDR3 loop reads CASSLWGDNSPLHF. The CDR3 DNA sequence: TGTGCCAGCAGTTTATGGGGAGATAATTCACCCCTCCACTTT.

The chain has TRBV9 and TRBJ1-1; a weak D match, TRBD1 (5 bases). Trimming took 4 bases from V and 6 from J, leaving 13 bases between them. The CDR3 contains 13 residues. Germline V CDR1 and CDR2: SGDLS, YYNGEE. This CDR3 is CASSTRDGAEAFF. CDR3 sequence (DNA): TGTGCCAGCAGCACGCGGGACGGTGCTGAAGCTTTCTTT.

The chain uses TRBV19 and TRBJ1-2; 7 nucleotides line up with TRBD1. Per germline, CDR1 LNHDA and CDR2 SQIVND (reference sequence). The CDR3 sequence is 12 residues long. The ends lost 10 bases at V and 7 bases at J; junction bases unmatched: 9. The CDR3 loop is CANHRDSGGYTF. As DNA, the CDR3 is TGTGCCAATCACCGGGACAGTGGTGGCTACACCTTC.

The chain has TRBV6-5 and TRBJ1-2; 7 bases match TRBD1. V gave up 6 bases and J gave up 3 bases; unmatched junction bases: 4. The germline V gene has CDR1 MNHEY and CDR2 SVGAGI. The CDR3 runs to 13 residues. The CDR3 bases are TGTGCCAGCAGCCCGGGGACAGACTATGGCTACACCTTC. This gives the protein CASSPGTDYGYTF.

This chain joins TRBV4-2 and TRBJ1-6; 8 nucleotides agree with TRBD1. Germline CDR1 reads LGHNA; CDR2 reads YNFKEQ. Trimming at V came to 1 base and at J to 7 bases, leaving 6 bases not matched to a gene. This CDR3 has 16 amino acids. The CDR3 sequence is CASSQGQTGVNSPLHF. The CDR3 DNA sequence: TGTGCCAGCAGCCAAGGTCAGACAGGGGTCAATTCACCCCTCCACTTT.

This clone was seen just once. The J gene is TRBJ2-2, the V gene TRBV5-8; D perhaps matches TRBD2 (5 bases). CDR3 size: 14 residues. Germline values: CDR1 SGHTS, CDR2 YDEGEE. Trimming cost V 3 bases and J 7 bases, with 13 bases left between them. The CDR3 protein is CASSYGLMGGELFF. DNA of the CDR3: TGTGCCAGCAGCTACGGACTTATGGGCGGGGAGCTGTTTTTT.

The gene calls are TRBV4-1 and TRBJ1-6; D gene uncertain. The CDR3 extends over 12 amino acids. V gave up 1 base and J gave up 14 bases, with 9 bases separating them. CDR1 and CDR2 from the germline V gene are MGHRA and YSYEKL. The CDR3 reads CASSQGGLTLHF. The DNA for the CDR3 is TGCGCCAGCAGCCAAGGCGGTTTGACCCTCCACTTT.

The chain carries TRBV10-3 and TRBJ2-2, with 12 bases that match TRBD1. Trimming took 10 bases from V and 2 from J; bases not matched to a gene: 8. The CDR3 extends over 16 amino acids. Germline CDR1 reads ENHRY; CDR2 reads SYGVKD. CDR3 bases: TGTGCCACAGAGACCGGGACAGGGGGCAACACCGGGGAGCTGTTTTTT. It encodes CATETGTGGNTGELFF.

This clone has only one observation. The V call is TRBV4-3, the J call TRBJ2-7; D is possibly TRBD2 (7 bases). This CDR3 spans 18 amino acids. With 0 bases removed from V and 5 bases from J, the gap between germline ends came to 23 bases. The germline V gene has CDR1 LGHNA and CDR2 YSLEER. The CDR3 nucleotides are TGCGCCAGCAGCCAAGAGGGAGGGTCTGGGGTACAGGGCCACGAGCAGTACTTC. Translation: CASSQEGGSGVQGHEQYF.

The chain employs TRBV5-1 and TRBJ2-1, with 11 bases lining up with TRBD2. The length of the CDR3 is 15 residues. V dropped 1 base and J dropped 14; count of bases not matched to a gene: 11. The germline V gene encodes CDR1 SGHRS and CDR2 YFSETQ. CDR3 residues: CASSLNSGGAPREFF. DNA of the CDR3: TGCGCCAGCAGCTTGAATAGCGGGGGGGCCCCCAGGGAGTTCTTC.

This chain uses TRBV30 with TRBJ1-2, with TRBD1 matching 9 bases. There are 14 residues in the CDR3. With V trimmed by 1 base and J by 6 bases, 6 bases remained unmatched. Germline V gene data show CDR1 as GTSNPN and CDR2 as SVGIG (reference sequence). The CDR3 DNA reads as TGTGCCTGGAGTGGAATGGGACAGGGACATGGCTACACCTTC. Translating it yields CAWSGMGQGHGYTF.

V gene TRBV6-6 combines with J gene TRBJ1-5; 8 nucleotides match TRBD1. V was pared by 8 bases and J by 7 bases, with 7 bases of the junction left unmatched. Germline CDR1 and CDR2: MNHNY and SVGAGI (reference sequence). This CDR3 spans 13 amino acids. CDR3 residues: CASSPGGYQPQHF. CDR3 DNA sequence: TGTGCCAGCTCTCCAGGGGGCTACCAGCCCCAGCATTTT.

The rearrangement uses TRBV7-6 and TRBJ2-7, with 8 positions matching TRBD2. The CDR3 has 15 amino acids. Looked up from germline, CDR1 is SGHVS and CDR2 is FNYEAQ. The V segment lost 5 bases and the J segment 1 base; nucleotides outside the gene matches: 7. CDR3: CASSPGGGRSYEQYF. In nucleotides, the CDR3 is TGTGCCAGCAGCCCCGGGGGGGGCCGTTCCTACGAGCAGTACTTC.

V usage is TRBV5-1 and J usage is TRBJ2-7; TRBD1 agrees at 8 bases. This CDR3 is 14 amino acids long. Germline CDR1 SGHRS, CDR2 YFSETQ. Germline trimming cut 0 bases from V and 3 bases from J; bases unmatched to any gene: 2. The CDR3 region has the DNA TGCGCCAGCAGCTTGGACAGGGGGGTCTACGAGCAGTACTTC. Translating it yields CASSLDRGVYEQYF.

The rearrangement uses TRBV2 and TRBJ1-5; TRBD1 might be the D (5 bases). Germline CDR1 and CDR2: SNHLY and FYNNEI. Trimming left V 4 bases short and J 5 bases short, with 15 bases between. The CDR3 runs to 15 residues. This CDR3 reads CASSAFTGWDQPQHF. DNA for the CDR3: TGTGCCAGCAGTGCTTTTACAGGTTGGGATCAGCCCCAGCATTTT.

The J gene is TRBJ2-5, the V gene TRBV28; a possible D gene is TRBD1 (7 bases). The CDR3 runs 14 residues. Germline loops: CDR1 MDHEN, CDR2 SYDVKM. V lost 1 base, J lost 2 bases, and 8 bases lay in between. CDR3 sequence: CASSLSGGQETQYF. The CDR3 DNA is TGTGCCAGCAGTTTATCAGGGGGGCAAGAGACCCAGTACTTC.

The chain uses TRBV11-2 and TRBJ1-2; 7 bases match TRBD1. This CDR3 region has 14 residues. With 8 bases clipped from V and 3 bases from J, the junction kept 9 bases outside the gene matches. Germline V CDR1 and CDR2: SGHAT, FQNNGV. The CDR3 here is CASRRWGTDYGYTF. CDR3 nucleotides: TGTGCCAGCCGCAGATGGGGGACAGACTATGGCTACACCTTC.

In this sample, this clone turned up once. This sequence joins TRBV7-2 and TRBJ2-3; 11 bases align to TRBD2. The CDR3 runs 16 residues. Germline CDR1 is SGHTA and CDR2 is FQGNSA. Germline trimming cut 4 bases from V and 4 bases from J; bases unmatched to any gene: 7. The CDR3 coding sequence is TGTGCCAGCAGCTCGCTAGCGGGGGGAGCCGCAGATACGCAGTATTTT. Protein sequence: CASSSLAGGAADTQYF.

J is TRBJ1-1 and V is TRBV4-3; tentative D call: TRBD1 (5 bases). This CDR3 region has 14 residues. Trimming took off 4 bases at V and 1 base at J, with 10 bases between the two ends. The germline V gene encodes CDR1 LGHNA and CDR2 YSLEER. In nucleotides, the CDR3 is TGCGCCAGCAGCCGGGGACTACAGAACACTGAAGCTTTCTTT. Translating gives CASSRGLQNTEAFF.

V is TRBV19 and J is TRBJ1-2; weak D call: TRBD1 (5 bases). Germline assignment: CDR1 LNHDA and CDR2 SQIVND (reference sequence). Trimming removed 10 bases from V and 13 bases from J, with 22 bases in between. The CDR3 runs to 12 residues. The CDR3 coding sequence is TGTGCCACCCTCTACCCGGACACGGAACCCACCTTC. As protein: CATLYPDTEPTF.

The CDR3 loop is CASSLFGGRTEAFF. CDR3 DNA: TGTGCCAGCAGTTTATTCGGGGGGAGGACTGAAGCTTTCTTT. This chain connects TRBV28 to TRBJ1-1, with D perhaps matching TRBD1 (5 bases). V lost 1 base and J lost 5, with 11 bases in between. The germline CDR1 and CDR2 sequences are MDHEN and SYDVKM. This CDR3 comprises 14 residues. The full variable domain, its missing parts supplied by reference TRBV28 and TRBJ1-1, is DVKVTQSSRYLVKRTGEKVFLECVQDMDHENMFWYRQDPGLGLRLIYFSYDVKMKEKGDIPEGYSVSREKKERFSLILESASTNQTSMYLCASSLFGGRTEAFFGQGTRLTVV.

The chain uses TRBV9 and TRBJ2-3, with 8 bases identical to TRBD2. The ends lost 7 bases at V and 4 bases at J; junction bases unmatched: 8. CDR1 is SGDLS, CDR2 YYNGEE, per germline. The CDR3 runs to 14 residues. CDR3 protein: CASGGTGGPDTQYF. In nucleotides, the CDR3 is TGTGCCAGCGGCGGTACGGGGGGGCCAGATACGCAGTATTTT.

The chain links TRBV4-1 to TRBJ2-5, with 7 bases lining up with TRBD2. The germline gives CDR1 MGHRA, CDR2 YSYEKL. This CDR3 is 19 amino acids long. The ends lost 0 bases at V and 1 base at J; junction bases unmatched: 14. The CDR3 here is CASSQDPPLTQRGQETQYF. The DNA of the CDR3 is TGCGCCAGCAGCCAAGATCCCCCCCTAACCCAGCGGGGCCAAGAGACCCAGTACTTC.

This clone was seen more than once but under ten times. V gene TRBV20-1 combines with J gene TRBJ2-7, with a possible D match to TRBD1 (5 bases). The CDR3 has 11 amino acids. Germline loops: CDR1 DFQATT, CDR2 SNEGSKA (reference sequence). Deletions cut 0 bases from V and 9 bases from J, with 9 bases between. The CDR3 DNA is TGCAGTGCTAGAGAGGACATCGCGCAGTACTTC. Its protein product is CSAREDIAQYF.